The T cell receptor beta chain under discussion was sequenced for a study of shared clonotypes between healthy human individuals (TCRdb year 2020). Study-wide context: The cohort comprised a couple of women and a few men aged 18 to 49 years. For each donor, CD4 naive and CD4 memory were each given three plates, CD8 naive was given two plates, and CD8 memory was given one plate. To estimate repertoire size and how much clonotypes are shared between individuals, the study performed deep sequencing of blood TCR repertoires from about five healthy adults. Libraries were prepared and TCR repertoires were sequenced by different laboratories using diverse techniques, in order to increase sequencing depth and limit assay-specific biases. Each donor's leukapheresis produced roughly between roughly 0.85 and 9.5 billion PBMCs.

Using the deep immunoSEQ assay, multiplex PCR amplified TCR CDR3 regions from genomic DNA. Genomic DNA extracted from each cell subset was distributed evenly over all wells of several immunoSEQ 96-well plates, and each plate served as one replicate. Each replicate PCR for sorted subsets received about 180 ng genomic DNA, equal to 28,000 or so T cell genomes. Purified libraries were measured with a Qubit 3.0 fluorometer, size-checked on a Bioanalyzer 2100, and measured again with the KAPA Library Quantification kit. Every immunoSEQ 96-well plate was sequenced on a dedicated single-read 150-cycle Illumina NextSeq 550 flow cell. Under the source paper's analysis protocol: Because the immunoSEQ output included only junctional sequences and no quality scores, the filtering could not be the same as the filtering used for full-length reads. Sequences were annotated with PyIR, a Python wrapper for IgBLAST v1.9, using IMGT germline references to assign V/J genes and CDR3. Reads with weak V/J assignments (E-value above 1e-6), missing CDR3, stop codons, out-of-frame junctions, or ambiguous translated residues were removed. A V3J clonotype was defined by an identical inferred V gene, J gene, and CDR3 amino acid sequence. The percentage overlap between two repertoires was calculated by dividing the number of shared unique clonotypes by the size of the smaller repertoire. RTK rarefaction, the Chao1 estimator, and Recon v2.1 estimates of unobserved clonotypes were used to assess repertoire richness. OLGA was used to compute generation probabilities for all TCRbeta clonotypes that the gDNA method yielded from a few donors. In TCRdb, the immuneACCESS table is reduced to in-frame sequences with V and J assigned. These tables do not hold every clone; where another copy was compared, an unresolved V gene accounts for under half, and the others remain unexplained. The V and J calls and clone size come from that table; D and trimming were worked out from the DNA. Within this sample are under 1,100,000 clones, with about 74% of them counted one time only. The top ten hold about 1.5% of the sample.

The donors were healthy, HIV-negative adults with no recently reported acute infections or vaccinations. All donors were Caucasian adults living in Nashville, Tennessee, USA. CD4+ T cells were enriched through magnetic negative selection, after which naive cells were positively selected on CD45RA and the remaining negative fraction served as the memory subset. After blood collection by leukapheresis, PBMCs were isolated using Ficoll-Histopaque density gradient centrifugation and then cryopreserved in the vapor phase of liquid nitrogen. Analytical flow cytometry was used to check the purity and quantity of every magnetically sorted T cell population. Each sorted fraction had its genomic DNA isolated and then quantified by UV absorbance on a Nanodrop 2000c. Its CDR3 holds 16 amino acids, cysteine through phenylalanine. The retained sequence is limited to the CDR3, 48 bases, with the frame set at the first base. V loses 0 bases, J loses 0 bases, and the germline ends lie 9 bases apart. The germline V gene supplies CDR1 KGHSH and CDR2 LQKENI.

Notes on this clone: Its binding antigen is unknown. No much larger clonotype is one base removed from it; base qualities were not supplied.

Overall study outcomes, separate from this receptor: About 4.5% of naive CD4, 3.5% of naive CD8, 2% to 2.5% of memory CD4, and about 0.4% of memory CD8 clonotypes were shared across a few donors. Based on pairwise subsampling, the degree of clonotype sharing among donors was expected to be affected by sequencing depth. Naive subsets generally had larger estimated clonotype richness than memory subsets. Rarefaction of sorted-subset datasets indicated incomplete sequencing despite the large sequencing depth. Only blood was sampled, and tissue TCR repertoires likely differ from those in blood. The genetic and exposure-history diversity represented was limited by the small number of donors. Higher generation probabilities were observed for clonotypes shared by all four sorted-subset donors than for non-shared clonotypes.

The sequenced material came from memory CD4+ T cells sorted from blood. Interpreted using the paper, the cell subset or site label stands for: CD45RA-negative fraction. The receptor chain draws on TRBV18 and TRBJ1-5; TRBD1 could be the D gene, as 6 bases match. The TCR comes from a man younger than 30 in good health. The nucleotide sequence reads TGTGCCAGCTCACCACCGGCAGGGGATAGCAATCAGCCCCAGCATTTT. Translated, this is CASSPPAGDSNQPQHF.